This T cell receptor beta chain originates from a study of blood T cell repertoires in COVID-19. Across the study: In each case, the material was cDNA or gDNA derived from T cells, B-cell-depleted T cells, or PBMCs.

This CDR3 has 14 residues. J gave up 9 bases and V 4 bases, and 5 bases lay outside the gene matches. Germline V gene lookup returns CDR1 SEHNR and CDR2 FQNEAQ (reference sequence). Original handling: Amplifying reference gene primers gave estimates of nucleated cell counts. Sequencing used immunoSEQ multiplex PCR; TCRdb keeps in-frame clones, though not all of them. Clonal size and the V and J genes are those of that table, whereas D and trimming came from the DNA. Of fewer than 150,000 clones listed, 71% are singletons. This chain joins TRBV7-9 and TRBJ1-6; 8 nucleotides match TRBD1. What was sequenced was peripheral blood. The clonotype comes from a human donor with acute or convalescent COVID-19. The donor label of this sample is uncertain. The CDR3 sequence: CASSSATGGSPLHF. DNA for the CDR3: TGTGCCAGCAGCTCGGCAACAGGGGGTTCACCCCTCCACTTT.